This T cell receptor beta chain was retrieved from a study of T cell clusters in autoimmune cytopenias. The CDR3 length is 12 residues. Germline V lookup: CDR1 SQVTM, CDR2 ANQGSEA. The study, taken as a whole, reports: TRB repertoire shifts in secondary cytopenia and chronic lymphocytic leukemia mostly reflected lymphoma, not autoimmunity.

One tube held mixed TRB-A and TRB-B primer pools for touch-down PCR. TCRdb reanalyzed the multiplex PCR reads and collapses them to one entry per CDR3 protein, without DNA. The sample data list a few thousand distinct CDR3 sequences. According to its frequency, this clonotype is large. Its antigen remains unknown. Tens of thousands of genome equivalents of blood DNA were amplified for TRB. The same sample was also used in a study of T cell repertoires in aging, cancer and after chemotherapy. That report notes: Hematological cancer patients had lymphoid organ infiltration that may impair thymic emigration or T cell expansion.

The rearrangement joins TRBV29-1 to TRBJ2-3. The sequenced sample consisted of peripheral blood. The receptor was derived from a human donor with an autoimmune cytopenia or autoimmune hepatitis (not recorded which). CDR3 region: CSVDQDTDTQYF.